The T cell receptor (beta chain) under discussion was sequenced for a study of post-analysis software for immune sequencing data. The V gene end was trimmed by 4 bases and the J gene end by 4 bases; junction bases not matched to a gene: 8. Per germline, CDR1 SGHRS and CDR2 YFSETQ. The CDR3 consists of 16 residues. In the case of this clonotype: As yet, its antigen is unknown.

Each TCR beta cDNA library carried unique molecular identifiers. In TCRdb, the PCR reads were re-called with MiXCR into one record per CDR3 protein. The table has about 560,000 distinct CDR3 sequences, around 44% seen once; the top ten hold roughly 1.8%. Study findings and constraints: Relative to controls, patients had about five TRBV segments at higher frequency, with TRBV5-6, TRBV5-1 and TRBV20-1 among these.

The chain is built from TRBV5-1 and TRBJ2-4; 10 bases fit TRBD1. Material: blood. The sequence was obtained from a girl between 5 and 17 years old with multiple sclerosis. CDR3 region: CASSPGGTGAKNIQYF. CDR3 sequence (DNA): TGCGCCAGCAGCCCTGGAGGGACAGGGGCTAAAAACATTCAGTACTTC.